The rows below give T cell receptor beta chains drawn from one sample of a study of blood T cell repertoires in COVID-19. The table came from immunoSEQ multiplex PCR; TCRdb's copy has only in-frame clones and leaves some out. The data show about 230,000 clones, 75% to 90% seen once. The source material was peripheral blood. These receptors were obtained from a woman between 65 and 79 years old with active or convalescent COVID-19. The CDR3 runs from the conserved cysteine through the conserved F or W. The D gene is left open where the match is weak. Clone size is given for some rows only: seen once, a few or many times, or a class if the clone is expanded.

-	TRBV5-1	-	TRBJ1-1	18	TGCGCCAGCAGCTTGGGGTACTCGTCACAGGGCTCACTTCATCGGGCTTTCTTT	CASSLGYSSQGSLHRAFF
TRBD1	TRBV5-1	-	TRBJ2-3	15	TGCGTCAGCAGCCGGGGACAGGGGTGGGCAGATACGCAGTATTTT	CVSSRGQGWADTQYF
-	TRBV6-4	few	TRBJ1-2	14	TGTGCCAGCAGTGACTCGTCGGGTGCGGGTGGCTACACCTTC	CASSDSSGAGGYTF
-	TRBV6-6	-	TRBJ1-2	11	TGTGCCGGGGGGTGGAACTATGGCTACACCTTC	CAGGWNYGYTF
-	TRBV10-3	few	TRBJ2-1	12	TGTGCCACAAGAAGTTCAGGGGTGAATTTGTTCTTC	CATRSSGVNLFF
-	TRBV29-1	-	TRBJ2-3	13	TGCAGCGTTGAAGAGGCCCAGGGAGATACGCAGTATTTT	CSVEEAQGDTQYF
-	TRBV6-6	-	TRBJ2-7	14	TGTGCCAGCAGAAGTGGTGCCTCCTACTACGAGCAGTACTTC	CASRSGASYYEQYF
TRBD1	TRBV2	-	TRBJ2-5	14	TGTGCCGAATCTACGGGACAGCCCCAAGAGACCCAGTACTTC	CAESTGQPQETQYF
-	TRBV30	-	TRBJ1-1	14	TGTGCCTGGAGTGAAGGGAGGGGAGTAACTGAAGCTTTCTTT	CAWSEGRGVTEAFF
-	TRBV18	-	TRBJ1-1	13	TGTGCCAGCTCACCAGTTGAGGCAGGGGAAGCTTTCTTT	CASSPVEAGEAFF
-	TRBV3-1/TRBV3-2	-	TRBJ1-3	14	TGTGCCACCTCAGGGTGGGCCTCTGGAAACACCATATATTTT	CATSGWASGNTIYF
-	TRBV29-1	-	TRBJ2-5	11	TGCAGCTACAGGGAGCAAGAGACCCAGTACTTC	CSYREQETQYF
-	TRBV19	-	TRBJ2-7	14	TGTGCCAGTAGTATAGATGGGGACTTGAGAGAGCAGTACTTC	CASSIDGDLREQYF
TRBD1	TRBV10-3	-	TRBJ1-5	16	TGTGCCATCAGTGGCACCGGGACAGGGGGCAATCAGCCCCAGCATTTT	CAISGTGTGGNQPQHF
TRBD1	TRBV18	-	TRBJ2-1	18	TGTGCCAGCTCACCAAAAAGGGACAGGGGGCTCTCCTACAATGAGCAGTTCTTC	CASSPKRDRGLSYNEQFF
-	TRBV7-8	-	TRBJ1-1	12	TGTGCCAGCAGTCCGTGGGTAGGGGGAGCTTTCTTT	CASSPWVGGAFF
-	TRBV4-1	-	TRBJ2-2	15	TGCGCCAGCAGCCAAGGTTTAAACAGGGAGAGGGAGCTGTTTTTT	CASSQGLNRERELFF
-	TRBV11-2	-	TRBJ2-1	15	TGTGCCAGCTCTAATGACGACTACTCTTGGGATGAGCAGTTCTTC	CASSNDDYSWDEQFF
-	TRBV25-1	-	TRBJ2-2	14	TGTGCCAGCAAAGGCGGATCGAACACCGGGGAGCTGTTTTTT	CASKGGSNTGELFF
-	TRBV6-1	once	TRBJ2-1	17	TGTGCCAGCAGTGCGAACCCCGGGACACCTACTAACAATGAGCAGTTCTTC	CASSANPGTPTNNEQFF
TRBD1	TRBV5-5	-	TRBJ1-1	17	TGTGCCAGCACCAAAGGAGGGACAGACATAATGAACACTGAAGCTTTCTTT	CASTKGGTDIMNTEAFF
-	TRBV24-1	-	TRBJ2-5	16	TGTGCCACCAGTGATCCGGGAGCGACGGGTAGCGAGACCCAGTACTTC	CATSDPGATGSETQYF